The clone carrying this T cell receptor (beta chain) was counted once. This sample is drawn from a study of PD-1 blockade in mismatch repair-deficient tumors. This table comes from immunoSEQ multiplex PCR, and its TCRdb copy is limited to in-frame clones, with some not included. The table has some 19,000 clones, roughly 82% seen once. V lost 3 bases and J lost 2; bases outside the gene matches: 12. Germline loops: CDR1 SGDLS, CDR2 YYNGEE. The CDR3 contains 18 residues. A few pembrolizumab responders had their TCRs sequenced. Source: PBMCs, taken 52 weeks after starting pembrolizumab. This clonotype was obtained from an adult with mismatch repair-deficient cancer. The rearrangement links TRBV9 to TRBJ2-2; the match to TRBD1 covers 8 bases. The CDR3 loop reads CASSARQGNPSNTGELFF. CDR3 coding DNA: TGTGCCAGCAGCGCTCGACAGGGGAACCCCTCAAACACCGGGGAGCTGTTTTTT.